One sample yielded the 7 T cell receptor beta chains listed below, sequenced in a study of tumor and adjacent non-tumor tissue in lung cancer. The library came from three nested PCR rounds adapted from ARM-PCR protocols. TCRdb re-called the multiplex PCR reads through MiXCR, storing one row per CDR3 protein. This table holds 60,000 to 85,000 distinct CDR3 sequences, around 76% found once. The template was RNA from unsorted bulk tissue. More than 3 cm separated this lung sample from the edge of the tumor. The source material was distant non-tumor lung tissue. The receptors here all came from a man aged 60 to 69 with non-small cell lung cancer.

This chain links TRBV11-1 with TRBJ2-7; D is uncertain. The ends were cut back, 1 base at V and 13 bases at J, with 17 bases in the middle. Germline lookup yields CDR1 SGHAT and CDR2 FQDESV (reference sequence). The CDR3 is made up of 13 amino acids. The CDR3 spells CASSLDIYGEHYF. CDR3 DNA: TGTGCCAGCAGCTTAGATATTTACGGCGAACACTACTTC.

With regard to this clonotype: The CDR3 end shows no conserved phenylalanine or tryptophan, and so a read error is likely. The limits of the CDR3 on the DNA are not certain, so only TCRdb's listed CDR3 is given. The J gene is TRBJ2-1, the V gene TRBV12-3 or TRBV12-4; the table's D call of TRBD2 was not tested on the DNA. The CDR3 is made up of 15 amino acids, end residues included. The CDR3 region is CASSFPRRDHNERFL.

A note on this clonotype: Since no conserved phenylalanine or tryptophan closes the CDR3, a read error is the likely cause. The chain links TRBV14 to TRBJ2-7; D not resolved. The V gene's germline CDR1 is SGHDN and CDR2 FVKESK. This CDR3 is built from 12 residues. CDR3 sequence: CASSQGYYEQYL. DNA of the CDR3: TGTGCCAGTAGCCAAGGTTACTACGAGCAGTACCTC.

This clonotype was seen a single time. No conserved phenylalanine or tryptophan ends this CDR3, so it is likely a read error. V gene TRBV2 combines with J gene TRBJ1-1; D unresolved. The CDR3 is made up of 12 amino acids. CDR1 SNHLY and CDR2 FYNNEI come from the germline V gene. Trimming cost V 9 bases and J 2 bases, with 10 bases left between them. In DNA, the CDR3 is TGTGCCAGTAGCCAGCGTAACACTGAAGCTTTCATT. It yields the protein CASSQRNTEAFI.

Comment on this clonotype: As the CDR3 is not closed by the conserved phenylalanine or tryptophan, this likely results from a read error. The chain links TRBV6-1 to TRBJ1-5; D might be TRBD1 (5 bases). Germline CDR1 is MNHNS and CDR2 is SASEGT. V was clipped by 1 base and J by 4 bases, with 11 bases between them. The CDR3 loop spans 15 amino acids. The CDR3 DNA is TGTGCCAGCAGTGAAGGGGCGGGACTAAATCAGCCCCAGCATTCT. Its translation: CASSEGAGLNQPQHS.

V gene TRBV24-1 combines with J gene TRBJ2-7; D is perhaps TRBD2 (6 bases). The CDR3 extends over 16 amino acids. Trimming cost V 0 bases and J 0 bases, with 11 bases left between them. The germline V gene encodes CDR1 KGHDR and CDR2 SFDVKD. Here the CDR3 DNA reads TGTGCCACCAGTGATTTGAGGGACTTGAACTCCTACGAGCAGTACTTC. This sequence encodes CATSDLRDLNSYEQYF.

With regard to this clonotype: Just one base apart from a much larger clone, this may be a read error. The V call is TRBV10-2, the J call TRBJ2-1, with 12 bases lining up with TRBD2. Losses at the gene ends were 6 bases for V and 11 bases for J; bases not matched to a gene: 20. The CDR3 is made up of 18 amino acids. CDR1 WSHSY and CDR2 SAAADI come from the germline V gene. The CDR3 DNA follows: TGCGCCAGCAGCGCCCAGGAGCTAGCGGGAGGGCTTAGGGATAAGCAGTTCTTC. Translating gives CASSAQELAGGLRDKQFF.